The clone carrying this T cell receptor (beta chain) was recorded many times. The library put unique molecular identifiers onto individual cDNA molecules. One entry per CDR3 protein results from TCRdb running MiXCR on the RACE reads. Among 140,000 or so distinct CDR3 sequences listed, about 12% were seen once. The data belong to a study of human T cells and chemical hapten exposure. Study information: The study sensitized with 2% DPC on an approximately 2 cm by approximately 2 cm patch of upper inner arm skin.

Time point: patch test 2, 6 weeks after DPC sensitization. Treatment described: therapeutic diphenylcyclopropenone sensitization with weekly scalp DPC. V lost 0 bases, J lost 9 bases, and 18 bases lay in between. The CDR3 contains 16 residues. CDR1 and CDR2 from the germline V gene are SGHAT and FQNNGV. This clonotype originated in a woman aged 45-65 years with alopecia areata. Some clones in this sample may be carry-over from other donors' samples. The specimen was whole blood, collected in connection with sensitization to the hapten diphenylcyclopropenone (DPC). The V and J genes are TRBV11-2 and TRBJ2-1; D may be TRBD2 (6 bases). The CDR3 here is CASSLEAARGIGEQFF. For the CDR3, the DNA is TGTGCCAGCAGCTTAGAAGCAGCCCGGGGGATAGGTGAGCAGTTCTTC.